The 26 T cell receptor beta chains presented below share a single source sample, sequenced in a study of human T cells and chemical hapten exposure. The time point was: pre-sensitization, week 0. The treatment is: therapeutic diphenylcyclopropenone sensitization with weekly scalp DPC. In TCRdb, the RACE reads were re-called with MiXCR into one record per CDR3 protein. Of approximately 370,000 distinct CDR3 sequences listed, roughly 6% are singletons. The sequencing here drew on whole blood, taken in connection with sensitization to the hapten diphenylcyclopropenone (DPC). The source of these receptors is a woman between 18 and 30 years old with alopecia areata. Some clones in this sample may be carry-over from other donors' samples.

This clonotype has only a few counts. The rearrangement uses TRBV6-2 or TRBV6-3 and TRBJ2-4, with TRBD1 identical over 7 bases. Germline values: CDR1 MNHEY, CDR2 SVGEGT. CDR3 length: 16 residues. The V segment lost 4 bases and the J segment 1 base; nucleotides outside the gene matches: 7. In DNA, the CDR3 is TGTGCCAGCAGTTTTAGGGGGCCTCGGGCCAAAAACATTCAGTACTTC. Protein product: CASSFRGPRAKNIQYF.

The CDR3 bases are TGCAGCGTTGATGCCCAGTGGGCGGGGGTGTCCTACAATGAGCAGTTCTTC. Protein sequence: CSVDAQWAGVSYNEQFF. This chain joins TRBV29-1 and TRBJ2-1; 7 positions match TRBD2. CDR3 size: 17 residues. Germline lookup yields CDR1 SQVTM and CDR2 ANQGSEA. V lost 3 bases and J lost 1; bases outside the gene matches: 12.

This clonotype was seen only a few times. The chain combines TRBV2 with TRBJ1-1; D unclear. CDR1 and CDR2 from the germline V gene are SNHLY and FYNNEI. Deletions cut 7 bases from V and 0 bases from J, with 6 bases between. The CDR3 is 12 amino acids. The CDR3 sequence is CASKLMNTEAFF. CDR3 coding DNA: TGTGCCAGCAAATTGATGAACACTGAAGCTTTCTTT. The variable domain in full, completed from reference TRBV2 and TRBJ1-1, reads EPEVTQTPSHQVTQMGQEVILRCVPISNHLYFYWYRQILGQKVEFLVSFYNNEISEKSEIFDDQFSVERPDGSNFTLKIRSTKLEDSAMYFCASKLMNTEAFFGQGTRLTVV.

This chain uses TRBV20-1 with TRBJ2-6, with 10 bases matching TRBD1. CDR1 is DFQATT, CDR2 SNEGSKA, per germline (reference sequence). J gave up 2 bases and V 5 bases, and 12 bases lay outside the gene matches. CDR3 length: 18 amino acids. For the CDR3, the DNA is TGCAGTGCTGCCCGGACAGGGGGAATTCTGCCTGGGGCCAACGTCCTGACTTTC. This encodes CSAARTGGILPGANVLTF.

Only a few counts were recorded for this clonotype. The chain is built from TRBV27 and TRBJ1-3; 8 bases are shared with TRBD1. The CDR3 is made up of 14 amino acids. CDR1 is MNHEY and CDR2 is SMNVEV in the germline V gene (reference sequence). Trimming cost V 8 bases and J 1 base; bases outside gene matches: 4. CDR3 protein: CASWDRSSGNTIYF. The CDR3 nucleotides read TGTGCCAGCTGGGACAGGAGTTCTGGAAACACCATATATTTT.

The V and J genes are TRBV29-1 and TRBJ2-2; no reliable D call. Looked up from germline, CDR1 is SQVTM and CDR2 is ANQGSEA. V was pared by 7 bases and J by 5 bases, with 11 bases between. The length of the CDR3 is 12 residues. In nucleotides, the CDR3 is TGCAGCGGGACGTTGGGGACCGGGGAGCTGTTTTTT. This encodes CSGTLGTGELFF.

V usage is TRBV6-6 and J usage is TRBJ2-3; 11 nucleotides line up with TRBD1. The CDR3 sequence is 16 residues long. CDR1 MNHNY and CDR2 SVGAGI come from the germline V gene (reference sequence). Trimming removed 0 bases from V and 4 bases from J; junction bases left unmatched: 3. The CDR3 bases are TGTGCCAGCAGTTACTCTGCGGGACAGGGGGCAGATACGCAGTATTTT. It encodes CASSYSAGQGADTQYF.

This clonotype was recorded at least ten times. In nucleotides, the CDR3 is TGTGCCAGCAGCTTGGCTAATTCGGGGGAACATTCACCCCTCCACTTT. Translated: CASSLANSGEHSPLHF. J is TRBJ1-6 and V is TRBV5-8; maybe TRBD1 (5 bases). This CDR3 is 16 amino acids long. CDR1 is SGHTS, CDR2 YDEGEE, per germline. Trimming removed 0 bases at V and 8 bases at J, with 15 bases between.

This clonotype is a singleton in its sample. The J gene is TRBJ2-5, the V gene TRBV7-2; TRBD1 matches at 7 bases. CDR3 size: 17 residues. Trimming cost V 2 bases and J 2 bases; bases outside gene matches: 11. Looked up from germline, CDR1 is SGHTA and CDR2 is FQGNSA. The CDR3 is CASSLLGTAILQETQYF. CDR3 bases: TGTGCCAGCAGCTTATTGGGGACAGCAATACTACAAGAGACCCAGTACTTC.

This clonotype was seen ten or more times. The chain couples TRBV18 to TRBJ1-5, with D unclear. The CDR3 has 14 residues. Germline lookup yields CDR1 KGHSH and CDR2 LQKENI. The V end lost 2 bases, the J end lost 3 bases, and 8 bases lay between the germline ends. This CDR3 is CASSPGNLNQPQHF. The CDR3 DNA reads TGTGCCAGCTCACCAGGCAATCTCAATCAGCCCCAGCATTTT.

The chain combines TRBV12-3 or TRBV12-4 with TRBJ2-2; D possibly corresponds to TRBD1 (5 bases). The CDR3 is 15 amino acids. Trimming took off 10 bases at V and 4 bases at J, with 19 bases between the two ends. In DNA, the CDR3 is TGTGCCATCGACGTCGGTAGGGGCATCACCGGGGAGCTGTTTTTT. Its translation is CAIDVGRGITGELFF.

This clonotype appeared a few times. The chain recombines TRBV7-9 with TRBJ2-7; 8 nucleotides line up with TRBD1. Per germline, CDR1 SEHNR and CDR2 FQNEAQ (reference sequence). CDR3 size: 16 residues. With 0 bases clipped from V and 3 bases from J, the junction kept 7 bases outside the gene matches. The CDR3 DNA is TGTGCCAGCAGCTTAGCGCCGGGACAGGAGAACTACGAGCAGTACTTC. Protein sequence: CASSLAPGQENYEQYF.

The sample holds many counts of this clonotype. The V gene is TRBV27, the J gene TRBJ2-5, with D maybe TRBD1 (6 bases). The V and J ends lost 3 bases and 4 bases respectively, with 9 bases between them. Germline assignment: CDR1 MNHEY and CDR2 SMNVEV (reference sequence). The length of the CDR3 is 13 residues. The CDR3 coding sequence is TGTGCCAGCAGTTTTCCGGACAGAGAGACCCAGTACTTC. Its protein is CASSFPDRETQYF.

This clonotype has at least ten counts. The J gene is TRBJ2-3, the V gene TRBV28, with a possible D match to TRBD2 (6 bases). The CDR3 runs to 14 residues. Germline loops: CDR1 MDHEN, CDR2 SYDVKM. V gave up 3 bases and J gave up 4 bases, with 11 bases separating them. CDR3: CASSLEGWSDTQYF. In DNA, the CDR3 is TGTGCCAGCAGTTTGGAGGGCTGGTCAGATACGCAGTATTTT.

The chain employs TRBV6-5 and TRBJ2-5; 8 positions agree with TRBD1. Losses at the gene ends were 6 bases for V and 5 bases for J; bases not matched to a gene: 5. Per germline, CDR1 MNHEY and CDR2 SVGAGI. This CDR3 is built from 13 residues. CDR3 DNA: TGTGCCAGCAGCCAGACAGGGGATGAGACCCAGTACTTC. Translation: CASSQTGDETQYF.

This clonotype was counted at least ten times. The rearrangement uses TRBV6-5 and TRBJ1-6, with TRBD1 matching 7 bases. The length of the CDR3 is 14 residues. Trimming removed 2 bases from V and 6 bases from J; junction bases left unmatched: 1. The germline V gene has CDR1 MNHEY and CDR2 SVGAGI. This chain's CDR3 is CASSYRDSNSPLHF. The CDR3, as DNA: TGTGCCAGCAGTTACCGGGACAGTAATTCACCCCTCCACTTT.

This clonotype has a handful of counts. The chain recombines TRBV5-1 with TRBJ2-2; no definite D call. CDR1 SGHRS and CDR2 YFSETQ come from the germline V gene. Trimming stripped 4 bases from V and 2 bases from J, with 12 bases between. The CDR3 contains 15 residues. For the CDR3, the DNA is TGCGCCAGCAGCCCTGGCACACGAAACACCGGGGAGCTGTTTTTT. Amino acids: CASSPGTRNTGELFF.

The sample holds many counts of this clonotype. This sequence joins TRBV6-2 or TRBV6-3 and TRBJ2-3; 8 nucleotides agree with TRBD2. Germline V CDR1 and CDR2: MNHEY, SVGEGT. V shed 5 bases, J shed 4 bases, and the junction held 8 bases outside the gene matches. The CDR3 loop spans 15 amino acids. The CDR3 reads CASSARTSSADTQYF. The CDR3 nucleotides are TGTGCCAGCAGTGCCCGGACTAGCTCGGCAGATACGCAGTATTTT.

The sample holds many counts of this clonotype. V and J are TRBV4-2 and TRBJ1-2; D gene unclear. This CDR3 is 13 amino acids long. V was clipped by 5 bases and J by 4 bases, with 11 bases between them. Looked up from germline, CDR1 is LGHNA and CDR2 is YNFKEQ. CDR3 coding DNA: TGTGCCAGCAGCGTTCAGAGCTCCTATGGCTACACCTTC. Translation gives CASSVQSSYGYTF.

This clonotype was seen at least ten times. This chain connects TRBV11-2 to TRBJ2-3, with D perhaps matching TRBD1 (6 bases). The CDR3 extends over 15 amino acids. Germline V gene sequence: CDR1 SGHAT, CDR2 FQNNGV. The V end lost 5 bases, the J end lost 0 bases, and 12 bases lay between the germline ends. CDR3 sequence reads: CASSPRGTSTDTQYF. CDR3 nucleotides: TGTGCCAGCAGCCCGAGGGGGACCAGCACAGATACGCAGTATTTT.

In nucleotides, the CDR3 is TGTGCCAGCAGCTTAAGTGGGGTTGATGAAAAACTGTTTTTT. Its translation: CASSLSGVDEKLFF. The rearrangement joins TRBV7-8 to TRBJ1-4; unclear D gene. This CDR3 is 14 amino acids long. Trimming took off 2 bases at V and 6 bases at J, with 10 bases between the two ends. The germline V gene has CDR1 SGHVS and CDR2 FQNEAQ.

J is TRBJ1-6 and V is TRBV6-4; 9 bases map to TRBD1. The trim removed 0 bases at V and 10 bases at J, leaving 1 base unmatched. This CDR3 spans 14 amino acids. Germline V lookup: CDR1 MRHNA, CDR2 SNTAGT. The CDR3 is CASSDSTGGSPLHF. The CDR3, as DNA: TGTGCCAGCAGTGACTCGACAGGGGGATCACCCCTCCACTTT.

This rearrangement joins TRBV24-1 to TRBJ2-3, with TRBD1 as a possible D gene (6 bases). The V end lost 9 bases, the J end lost 5 bases, and 17 bases lay between the germline ends. There are 14 residues in the CDR3. Germline assignment: CDR1 KGHDR and CDR2 SFDVKD. CDR3 region: CATFGQPFGDTQYF. DNA of the CDR3: TGTGCCACCTTTGGACAGCCCTTCGGAGATACGCAGTATTTT.

The chain carries TRBV6-2 or TRBV6-3 and TRBJ1-1; 12 bases are shared with TRBD1. CDR1 and CDR2 from the germline V gene are MNHEY and SVGEGT. The CDR3 consists of 17 residues. V lost 5 bases, J lost 1 base, and 8 bases stayed unmatched. CDR3 sequence: CASSHWDRGLANTEAFF. The CDR3 DNA reads TGTGCCAGCAGTCACTGGGACAGGGGGCTCGCGAACACTGAAGCTTTCTTT.

Sample share makes this clonotype large (0.1 to 1%). V gene TRBV5-1 combines with J gene TRBJ2-1, with 7 nucleotides matching TRBD1. Losses at the gene ends were 3 bases for V and 6 bases for J; bases not matched to a gene: 6. The germline gives CDR1 SGHRS, CDR2 YFSETQ. The CDR3 consists of 14 residues. CDR3: CASSSLTGINEQFF. The CDR3 region has the DNA TGCGCCAGCAGCTCCCTGACAGGGATCAATGAGCAGTTCTTC.

This clonotype was detected ten times or more. This chain links TRBV5-4 with TRBJ2-7, with D possibly TRBD2 on 5 matching bases. Trimming stripped 3 bases from V and 5 bases from J, with 12 bases between. Germline V lookup: CDR1 SGHNT, CDR2 YYREEE (reference sequence). This CDR3 is 13 amino acids long. The CDR3 coding sequence is TGTGCCAGCAGCTACCCGGGGATGGACGAGCAGTACTTC. Amino acids: CASSYPGMDEQYF.